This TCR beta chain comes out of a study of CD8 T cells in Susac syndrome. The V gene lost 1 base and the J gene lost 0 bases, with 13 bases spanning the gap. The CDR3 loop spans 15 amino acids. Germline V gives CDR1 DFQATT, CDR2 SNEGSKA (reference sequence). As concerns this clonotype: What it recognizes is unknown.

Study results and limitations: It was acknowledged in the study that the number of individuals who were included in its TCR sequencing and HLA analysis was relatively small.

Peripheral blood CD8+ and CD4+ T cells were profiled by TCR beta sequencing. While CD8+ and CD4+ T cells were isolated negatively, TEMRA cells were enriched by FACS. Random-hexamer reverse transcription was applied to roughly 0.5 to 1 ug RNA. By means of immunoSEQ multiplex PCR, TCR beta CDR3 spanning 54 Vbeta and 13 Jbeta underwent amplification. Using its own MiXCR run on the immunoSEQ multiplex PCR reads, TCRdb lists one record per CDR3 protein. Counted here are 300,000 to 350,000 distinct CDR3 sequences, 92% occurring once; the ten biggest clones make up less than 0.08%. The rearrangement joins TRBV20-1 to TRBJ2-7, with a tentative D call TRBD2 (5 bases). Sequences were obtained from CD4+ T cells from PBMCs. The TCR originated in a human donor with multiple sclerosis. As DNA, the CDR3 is TGCAGTGCTAGAGGTCCAATAGGGAGCTCCTACGAGCAGTACTTC. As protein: CSARGPIGSSYEQYF.